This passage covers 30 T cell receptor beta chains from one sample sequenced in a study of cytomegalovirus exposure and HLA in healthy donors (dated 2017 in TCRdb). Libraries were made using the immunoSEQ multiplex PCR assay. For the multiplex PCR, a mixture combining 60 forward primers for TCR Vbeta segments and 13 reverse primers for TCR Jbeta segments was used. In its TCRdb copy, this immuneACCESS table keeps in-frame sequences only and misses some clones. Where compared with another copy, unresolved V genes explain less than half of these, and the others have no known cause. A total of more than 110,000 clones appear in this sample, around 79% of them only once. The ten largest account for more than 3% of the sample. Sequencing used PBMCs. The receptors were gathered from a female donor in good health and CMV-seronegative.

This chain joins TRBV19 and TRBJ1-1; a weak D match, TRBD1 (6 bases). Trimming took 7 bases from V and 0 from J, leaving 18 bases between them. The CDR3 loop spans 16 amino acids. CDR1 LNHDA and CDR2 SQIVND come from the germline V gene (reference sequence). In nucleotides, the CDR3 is TGTGCCAGTACCTCGGGGAAGGGGGTGGTGAACACTGAAGCTTTCTTT. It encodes CASTSGKGVVNTEAFF.

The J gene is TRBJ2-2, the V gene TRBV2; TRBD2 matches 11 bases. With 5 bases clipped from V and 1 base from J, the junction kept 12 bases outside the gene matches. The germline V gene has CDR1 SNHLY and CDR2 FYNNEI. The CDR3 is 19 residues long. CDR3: CASSYFSGGALGNTGELFF. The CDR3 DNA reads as TGTGCCAGCAGTTACTTTAGCGGGGGGGCACTCGGGAACACCGGGGAGCTGTTTTTT.

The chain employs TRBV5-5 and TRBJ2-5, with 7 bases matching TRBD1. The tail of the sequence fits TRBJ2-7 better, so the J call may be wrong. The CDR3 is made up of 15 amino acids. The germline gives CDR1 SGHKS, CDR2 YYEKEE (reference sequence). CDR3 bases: TGTGCCAGCAGTTATCAAGGGGGCCTTGCCTACGAGCAGTACTTC. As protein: CASSYQGGLAYEQYF.

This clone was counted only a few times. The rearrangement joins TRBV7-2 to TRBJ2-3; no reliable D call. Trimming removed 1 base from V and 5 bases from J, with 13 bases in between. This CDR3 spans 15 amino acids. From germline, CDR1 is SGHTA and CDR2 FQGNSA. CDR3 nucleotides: TGTGCCAGCAGCTTAGTGCTCACGGGTCAAGATACGCAGTATTTT. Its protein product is CASSLVLTGQDTQYF.

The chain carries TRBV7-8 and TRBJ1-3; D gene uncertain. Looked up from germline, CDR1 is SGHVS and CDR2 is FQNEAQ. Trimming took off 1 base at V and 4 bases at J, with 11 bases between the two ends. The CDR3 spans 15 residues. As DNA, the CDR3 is TGTGCCAGCAGCTTAGGAGTGTCTACGGGAAACACCATATATTTT. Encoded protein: CASSLGVSTGNTIYF. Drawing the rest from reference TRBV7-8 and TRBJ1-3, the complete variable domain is GAGVSQSPRYKVAKRGQDVALRCDPISGHVSLFWYQQALGQGPEFLTYFQNEAQLDKSGLPSDRFFAERPEGSVSTLKIQRTQQEDSAVYLCASSLGVSTGNTIYFGEGSWLTVV.

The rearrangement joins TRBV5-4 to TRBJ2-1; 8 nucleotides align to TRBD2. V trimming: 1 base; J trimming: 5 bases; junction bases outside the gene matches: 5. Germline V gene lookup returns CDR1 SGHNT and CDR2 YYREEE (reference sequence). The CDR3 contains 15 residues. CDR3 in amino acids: CASSLKLAGHNEQFF. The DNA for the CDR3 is TGTGCCAGCAGCTTGAAGTTAGCGGGACACAATGAGCAGTTCTTC.

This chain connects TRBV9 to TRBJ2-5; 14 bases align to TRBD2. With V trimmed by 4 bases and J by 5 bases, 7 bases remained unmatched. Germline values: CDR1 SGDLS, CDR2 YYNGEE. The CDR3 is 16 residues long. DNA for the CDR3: TGTGCCAGCAGCATCGGACTAGCGGGGGGTGTGGAGACCCAGTACTTC. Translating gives CASSIGLAGGVETQYF. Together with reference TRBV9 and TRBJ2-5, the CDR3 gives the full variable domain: DSGVTQTPKHLITATGQRVTLRCSPRSGDLSVYWYQQSLDQGLQFLIQYYNGEERAKGNILERFSAQQFPDLHSELNLSSLELGDSALYFCASSIGLAGGVETQYFGPGTRLLVL.

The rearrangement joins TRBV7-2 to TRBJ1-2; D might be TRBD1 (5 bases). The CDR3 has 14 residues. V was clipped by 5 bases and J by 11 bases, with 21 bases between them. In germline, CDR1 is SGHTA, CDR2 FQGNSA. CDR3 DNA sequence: TGTGCCAGCAGCCCCACACTTCAAGGGGTTGCGTACACCTTC. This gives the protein CASSPTLQGVAYTF.

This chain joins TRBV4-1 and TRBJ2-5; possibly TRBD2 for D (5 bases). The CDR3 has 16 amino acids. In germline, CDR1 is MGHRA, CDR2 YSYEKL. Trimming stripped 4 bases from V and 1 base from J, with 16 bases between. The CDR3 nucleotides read TGCGCCAGCAGCCTCTGGGTAGCGCTACCCCAAGAGACCCAGTACTTC. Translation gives CASSLWVALPQETQYF.

The CDR3 loop reads CASMIGLATYNEQFF. For the CDR3, the DNA is TGTGCCAGCATGATCGGACTAGCGACCTACAATGAGCAGTTCTTC. The chain employs TRBV11-2 and TRBJ2-1; TRBD2 agrees at 9 bases. Trimming removed 7 bases from V and 2 bases from J; junction bases left unmatched: 6. The CDR3 extends over 15 amino acids. Germline V gene lookup returns CDR1 SGHAT and CDR2 FQNNGV.

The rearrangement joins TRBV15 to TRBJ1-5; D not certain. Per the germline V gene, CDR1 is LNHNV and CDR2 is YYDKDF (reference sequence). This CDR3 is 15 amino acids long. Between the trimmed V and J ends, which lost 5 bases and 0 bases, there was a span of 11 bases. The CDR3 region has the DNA TGTGCCACCAGCTTAAGACTGCTTAGCAATCAGCCCCAGCATTTT. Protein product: CATSLRLLSNQPQHF.

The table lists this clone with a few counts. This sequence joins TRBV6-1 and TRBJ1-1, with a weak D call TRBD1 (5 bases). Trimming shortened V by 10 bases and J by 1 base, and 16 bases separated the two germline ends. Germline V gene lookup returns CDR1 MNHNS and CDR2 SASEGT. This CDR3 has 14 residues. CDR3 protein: CATRYYQGNTEAFF. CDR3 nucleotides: TGTGCCACGCGATACTATCAGGGGAACACTGAAGCTTTCTTT.

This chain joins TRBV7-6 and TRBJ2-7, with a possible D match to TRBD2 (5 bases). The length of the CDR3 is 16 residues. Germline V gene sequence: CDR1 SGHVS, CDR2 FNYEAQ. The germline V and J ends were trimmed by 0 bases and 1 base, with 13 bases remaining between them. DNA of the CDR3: TGTGCCAGCAGCTTAGCGCATATAGCGTTATCCTACGAGCAGTACTTC. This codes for CASSLAHIALSYEQYF.

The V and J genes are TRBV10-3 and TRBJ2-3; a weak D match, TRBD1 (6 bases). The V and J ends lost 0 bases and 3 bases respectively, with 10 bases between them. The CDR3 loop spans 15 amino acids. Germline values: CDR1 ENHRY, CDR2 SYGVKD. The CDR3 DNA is TGTGCCATCAGTGAGTCCGGGCAGGGGACAGATACGCAGTATTTT. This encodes CAISESGQGTDTQYF.

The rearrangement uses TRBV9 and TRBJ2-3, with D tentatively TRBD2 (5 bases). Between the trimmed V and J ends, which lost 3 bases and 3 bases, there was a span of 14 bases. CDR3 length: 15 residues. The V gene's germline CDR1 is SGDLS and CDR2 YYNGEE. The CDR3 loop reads CASSGLSARTDTQYF. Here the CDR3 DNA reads TGTGCCAGCAGCGGACTTAGCGCTAGAACAGATACGCAGTATTTT.

The CDR3 sequence is CASSLAVRLAGVTEETQYF. DNA of the CDR3: TGTGCCAGCAGCTTAGCGGTAAGACTAGCGGGAGTGACGGAGGAGACCCAGTACTTC. This chain joins TRBV7-9 and TRBJ2-5; TRBD2 matches 12 bases. Germline V gives CDR1 SEHNR, CDR2 FQNEAQ (reference sequence). V gave up 0 bases and J gave up 5 bases; unmatched junction bases: 13. CDR3 length: 19 amino acids.

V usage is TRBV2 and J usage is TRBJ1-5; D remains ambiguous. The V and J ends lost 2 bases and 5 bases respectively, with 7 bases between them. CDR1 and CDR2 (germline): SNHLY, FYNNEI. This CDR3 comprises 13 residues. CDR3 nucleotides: TGTGCCAGCAGTGAATCGGGTTATCAGCCCCAGCATTTT. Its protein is CASSESGYQPQHF.

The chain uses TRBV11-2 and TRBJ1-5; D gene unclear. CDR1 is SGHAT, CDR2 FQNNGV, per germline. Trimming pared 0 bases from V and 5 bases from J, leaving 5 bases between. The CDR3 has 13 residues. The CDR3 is CASSLDGHQPQHF. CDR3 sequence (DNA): TGTGCCAGCAGCTTAGATGGGCATCAGCCCCAGCATTTT.

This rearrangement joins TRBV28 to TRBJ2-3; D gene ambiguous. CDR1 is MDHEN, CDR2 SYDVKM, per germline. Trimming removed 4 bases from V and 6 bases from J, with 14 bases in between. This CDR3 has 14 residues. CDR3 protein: CASSWIRQTDTQYF. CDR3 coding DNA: TGTGCCAGCAGTTGGATCCGACAAACTGATACGCAGTATTTT.

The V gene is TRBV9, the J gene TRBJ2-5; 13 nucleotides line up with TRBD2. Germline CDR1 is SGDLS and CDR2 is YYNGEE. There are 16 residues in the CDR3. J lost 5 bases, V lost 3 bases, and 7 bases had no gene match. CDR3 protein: CASSATSGGALETQYF. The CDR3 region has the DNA TGTGCCAGCAGCGCCACTAGCGGGGGGGCCCTCGAGACCCAGTACTTC.

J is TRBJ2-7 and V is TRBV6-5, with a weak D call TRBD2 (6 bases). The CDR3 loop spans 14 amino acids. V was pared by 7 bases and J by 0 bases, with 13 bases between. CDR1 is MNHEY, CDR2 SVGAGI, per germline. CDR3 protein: CASTQDGGSYEQYF. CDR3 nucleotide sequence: TGTGCCAGCACCCAGGACGGGGGCTCCTACGAGCAGTACTTC.

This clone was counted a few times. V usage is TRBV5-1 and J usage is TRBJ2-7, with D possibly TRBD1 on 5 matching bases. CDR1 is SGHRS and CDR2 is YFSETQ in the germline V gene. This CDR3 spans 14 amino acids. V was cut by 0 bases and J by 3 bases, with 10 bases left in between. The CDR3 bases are TGCGCCAGCAGCTTGGTAGGACAACACTACGAGCAGTACTTC. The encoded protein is CASSLVGQHYEQYF.

Written as DNA, the CDR3 is TGTGCCAGCAGCCCAAGCTTAGATACGCAGTATTTT. This translates into CASSPSLDTQYF. The V and J genes are TRBV11-2 and TRBJ2-3; unclear D gene. Germline V gene data show CDR1 as SGHAT and CDR2 as FQNNGV. The CDR3 consists of 12 residues. Trimming left V 5 bases short and J 5 bases short, with 8 bases between.

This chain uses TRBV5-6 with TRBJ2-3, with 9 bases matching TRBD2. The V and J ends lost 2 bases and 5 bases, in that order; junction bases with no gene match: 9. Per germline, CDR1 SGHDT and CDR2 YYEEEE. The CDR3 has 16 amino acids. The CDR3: CASSFLGGGEVDTQYF. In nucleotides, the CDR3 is TGTGCCAGCAGCTTCCTCGGCGGGGGGGAGGTAGATACGCAGTATTTT.

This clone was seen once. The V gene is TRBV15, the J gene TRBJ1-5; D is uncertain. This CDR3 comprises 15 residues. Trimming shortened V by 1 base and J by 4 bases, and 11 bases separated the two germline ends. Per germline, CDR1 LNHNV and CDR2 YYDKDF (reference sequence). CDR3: CATSRGTQENQPQHF. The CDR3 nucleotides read TGTGCCACCAGCAGAGGAACACAAGAAAATCAGCCCCAGCATTTT.

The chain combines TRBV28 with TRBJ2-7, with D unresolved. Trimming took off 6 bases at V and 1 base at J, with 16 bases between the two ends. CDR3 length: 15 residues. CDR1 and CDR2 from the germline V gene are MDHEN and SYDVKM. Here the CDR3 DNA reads TGTGCCAGCAGATCCTCCGGGTCACATTCCTACGAGCAGTACTTC. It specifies CASRSSGSHSYEQYF.

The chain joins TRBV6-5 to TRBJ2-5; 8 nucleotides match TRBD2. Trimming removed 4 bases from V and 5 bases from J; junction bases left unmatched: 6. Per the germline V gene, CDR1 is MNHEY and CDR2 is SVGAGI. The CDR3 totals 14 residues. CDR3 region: CASSSGTRLETQYF. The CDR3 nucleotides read TGTGCCAGCAGTTCGGGGACTAGGTTGGAGACCCAGTACTTC.

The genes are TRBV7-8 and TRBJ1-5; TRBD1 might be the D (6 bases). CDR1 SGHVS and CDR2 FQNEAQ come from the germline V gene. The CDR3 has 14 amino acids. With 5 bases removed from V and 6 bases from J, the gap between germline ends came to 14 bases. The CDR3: CASSAMWGRQPQHF. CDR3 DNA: TGTGCCAGCAGCGCCATGTGGGGGCGTCAGCCCCAGCATTTT.

CDR3 protein: CASSLVGALTEAFF. As DNA, the CDR3 is TGCGCCAGCAGCTTGGTTGGGGCCTTGACTGAAGCTTTCTTT. The V call is TRBV5-1, the J call TRBJ1-1; the D gene is possibly TRBD1 (5 bases). Trimming removed 0 bases from V and 5 bases from J, with 11 bases in between. The length of the CDR3 is 14 residues. CDR1 is SGHRS, CDR2 YFSETQ, per germline.

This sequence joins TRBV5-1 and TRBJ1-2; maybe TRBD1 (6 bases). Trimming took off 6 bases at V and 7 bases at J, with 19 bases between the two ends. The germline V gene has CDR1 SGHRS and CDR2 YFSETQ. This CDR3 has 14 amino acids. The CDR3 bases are TGCGCCAGCACTACAGGGTTAAACGTCGCTGGCTACACCTTC. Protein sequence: CASTTGLNVAGYTF.